Reported below is one T cell receptor beta chain. This receptor's antigen is unknown. There are no base qualities to consult, and no much larger clone falls within one base. Trimming leaves V shorter by 4 bases and J shorter by 3 bases, with the junction holding 8 bases beyond the gene matches. The CDR3 starts with the cysteine, ends with the phenylalanine, and has 15 residues. Of all the DNA, just the CDR3 is kept, 45 bases in frame from base 1. Reading the germline V gene gives CDR1 SGHRS and CDR2 YFSETQ. This specimen comes from a study of blood T cell repertoires in COVID-19 (dated by TCRdb to the early 2020s). Background on the whole study: Samples from collaborators originated in the United States, Italy and Spain and spanned both the acute and convalescent phases of COVID-19. The prospective study material was composed of cDNA or gDNA derived from T cells, B-cell-depleted T cells, or PBMCs. Subjects who had been exposed to COVID-19, were actively infected with it, or had recovered from it provided the deeply sampled blood TCRbeta repertoires that made up the dataset. A freely available public database, intended as a resource for researchers studying the immune response to SARS-CoV-2, is where the repertoires were released. The samples were drawn from the first 160 participants of the ongoing ImmuneRACE study and from 1,200 or so subjects provided by 6 global collaborators. The sample metadata nearly always contained a de-identified subject ID, COVID-19 status, age in years and sex. Where HLA class I and class II types were available, the types were taken from metadata supplied by the sample provider, not from assay-based typing. Here is what the overall study found, with its caveats: The amount of clinical and demographic metadata varied by source and participant and was provided uncurated.

Collaborating institutions collected whole blood in K2EDTA tubes following their own protocols. For TCRbeta analysis, collaborators shipped samples as frozen whole blood, isolated PBMCs, or DNA extracted from either of those sample types. TCRbeta CDR3 regions were amplified from genomic DNA by means of the immunoSEQ Assay, a bias-controlled multiplex PCR. The authors processed their data as follows. The number of nucleated cells in each sample was estimated from the amplification of reference gene primers within the assay. To quantify the absolute abundance of each unique TCRbeta CDR3 rearrangement, sequence reads were collapsed and filtered. For each sample, productive Simpson clonality was calculated as the square root of Simpson's diversity index across productive rearrangements. The source is immuneACCESS, and TCRdb retained only in-frame sequences with V and J called. Part of the clones is not carried over; for the studies checked, unresolved V genes explain less than half of this, and the remainder is unexplained. The V and J calls and clone size are taken from that table; D and trimming were inferred from the DNA. This sample gives 90,000 to 110,000 clones in total; 81% of them show up just once. 7.5% to 10% of the sample goes to the ten largest clones.

The sequence is built from TRBV5-1 and TRBJ2-3; the central 7 bases match TRBD1. The clonotype originates from a woman aged 70 to 79 with acute or convalescent COVID-19. Sequenced: peripheral blood. CDR3 protein: CASSVETGRTDTQYF. The sequence in DNA is TGCGCCAGCAGCGTGGAGACAGGGCGGACAGATACGCAGTATTTT.